This T cell receptor (beta chain) was observed in a study of molecular identifiers for immune sequencing clone quantification (dated by TCRdb to 2016 to 2018). About the full investigation: For a replicate experiment, RNA from approximately 20,000 or 98,000 naive CD8 T cells was divided into five aliquots, and four of the five aliquots were sequenced. This methods study benchmarked molecular-identifier clustering-based TCR repertoire sequencing (MIDCIRS) and TCR RNA copy counting, using CD8 T cells to do so. Study-wide findings and limitations: In CMV-specific effector cells, over 99% of molecules were held by clones above 20 RNA copies, whereas under 1% of molecules were held by such clones in naive cells. Highly expanded clone sizes could be underestimated because identical TCR molecules may share a barcode. Modeling gave approximately 3 recovered TCR RNA copies per cell versus 8 to 10 by digital PCR, implying approximately 30% capture efficiency. When barcode sub-clustering was omitted, TCR diversity was inflated by chimeric consensus sequences, with chimeras reaching as high as 47%. Spiked-in Jurkat TCR RNA equivalent to a single cell was reported to be detectable even among approximately 1.1 million naive CD8 T cells. The naive libraries included spiked-in Jurkat TCR RNA (about 11 copies' worth), and this RNA is not part of the donor repertoire.

In its sample, this clonotype was seen a few times. The target of this receptor is not known. No qualities accompany the bases; no much larger clone lies one base away. Libraries of naive CD8 T cells were built from anywhere between roughly 20,000 and 1,100,000 sorted cells, with 10%, 30% or 50% of the purified RNA used. Naive CD8 T cells, defined as CD8+CD4-CCR7+CD45RA+, were FACS-sorted into RLT Plus buffer on a BD FACSAria II. Detection sensitivity was tested by spiking Jurkat RNA equal to some 11 TCR copies' worth into samples containing roughly 19,000-1,100,000 naive CD8 T cells. CD8 T cells were enriched using RosetteSep CD8+ T Cell Enrichment Cocktail and Ficoll-Paque, and the enriched cells then underwent ACK red cell lysis. Taken from cysteine to phenylalanine, the CDR3 has 15 residues. The only DNA kept is the CDR3, 45 bases in frame from the first base. CDR1 and CDR2, per the germline V gene (reference sequence), are MNHEY and SMNVEV. V trim: 5 bases; J trim: 0 bases; unmatched bases: 7.

Library construction relied on PCR. The reads were generated on a NextSeq 500. Bulk TCR libraries were prepared as previously described, using TCR primers listed in Table S5. Purification of total RNA was performed with the Qiagen AllPrep DNA/RNA kit. Before any analysis, reads coming from multiple sequencing runs of the same library were combined into one pool. Processing in the source paper ran as follows. Reads were retained only if their TCR constant sequence matched exactly, and those retained reads were trimmed to 150 nt and grouped according to their 12-nt molecular barcodes. Within each barcode group, reads were sub-clustered at a 15% Levenshtein threshold, and quality-weighted consensus sequences were built per RNA molecule. Non-functional sequences were excluded, and lower-count sequences lying one edit away from another sequence were also excluded. Based on fitting two negative binomial distributions, any barcode sub-cluster with under 20% of the maximum read count was discarded. The public reads were reanalyzed by TCRdb: fastp trimming at Q25, MiXCR alignment, in-frame beta chains only. Identical CDR3 protein sequences are pooled into one entry, listed with their most common genes and DNA. TCRdb, not the original authors, processed these V and J calls. This sample has under 600,000 distinct CDR3 sequences in its table, and around 23% of those were observed once. The ten largest clones take up 0.7% to 0.9% of the sample.

Sequencing input: naive CD8+ T cells from blood, with Jurkat cell RNA spiked in. The cell subset or site tag for this specimen amounts to: FACS-sorted CD8+CD4-CCR7+CD45RA+ naive T cells. This receptor was obtained from a human donor in good health. Some libraries in this study had Jurkat cell RNA spiked in. This chain is built from TRBV27 and TRBJ2-7, and 7 junctional nucleotides match TRBD1. The CDR3 protein: CASSQAQGPSYEQYF. In nucleotides, the sequence is TGTGCCAGCAGTCAAGCACAGGGGCCCTCCTACGAGCAGTACTTC.